The next 4 T cell receptor beta chains were all read from a single sample in a study of identical twins. TCRdb processed the 5' RACE reads anew with MiXCR; each CDR3 protein has one entry. The table has 690,000 or so distinct CDR3 sequences, over 8.5% seen once; the top ten hold 0.75% to 1%. The data were also submitted as part of a second study, on yellow fever vaccine responses in identical twins.

The sample was PBMCs. The receptors stem from a woman younger than 30 in good health.

This clonotype was found a few times. The V gene is TRBV6-5, the J gene TRBJ1-1; the D gene is possibly TRBD1 (6 bases). CDR1 MNHEY and CDR2 SVGAGI come from the germline V gene. The ends were cut back, 2 bases at V and 7 bases at J, with 11 bases in the middle. The CDR3 has 13 residues. For the CDR3, the DNA is TGTGCCAGCAGTTACAGGGGGATAGGTGAAGCTTTCTTT. Protein sequence: CASSYRGIGEAFF.

This clonotype appeared many times. V gene TRBV6-1 combines with J gene TRBJ2-5, with D possibly TRBD1 on 7 matching bases. The germline CDR1 and CDR2 sequences are MNHNS and SASEGT. The CDR3 loop spans 13 amino acids. V was cut by 5 bases and J by 5 bases, with 12 bases left in between. The CDR3 sequence: CASSPGGRETQYF. The DNA of the CDR3 is TGTGCCAGCAGTCCAGGGGGGAGGGAGACCCAGTACTTC.

This chain uses TRBV5-1 with TRBJ1-2, with D possibly being TRBD1 (5 bases). The V end lost 4 bases, the J end lost 3 bases, and 16 bases lay between the germline ends. The CDR3 runs 15 residues. CDR1 and CDR2 from the germline V gene are SGHRS and YFSETQ. The CDR3 loop is CASSAQGRSDYGYTF. CDR3 coding DNA: TGCGCCAGCAGCGCGCAGGGTCGGAGTGACTATGGCTACACCTTC.

This clonotype was observed many times. CDR3: CSVDPQQETQYF. The CDR3 DNA reads as TGCAGCGTTGATCCTCAACAAGAGACCCAGTACTTC. The J gene is TRBJ2-5, the V gene TRBV29-1; D not certain. CDR3 length: 12 residues. The V gene's germline CDR1 is SQVTM and CDR2 ANQGSEA. V shed 3 bases and J shed 2 bases, with 7 bases lying between them.